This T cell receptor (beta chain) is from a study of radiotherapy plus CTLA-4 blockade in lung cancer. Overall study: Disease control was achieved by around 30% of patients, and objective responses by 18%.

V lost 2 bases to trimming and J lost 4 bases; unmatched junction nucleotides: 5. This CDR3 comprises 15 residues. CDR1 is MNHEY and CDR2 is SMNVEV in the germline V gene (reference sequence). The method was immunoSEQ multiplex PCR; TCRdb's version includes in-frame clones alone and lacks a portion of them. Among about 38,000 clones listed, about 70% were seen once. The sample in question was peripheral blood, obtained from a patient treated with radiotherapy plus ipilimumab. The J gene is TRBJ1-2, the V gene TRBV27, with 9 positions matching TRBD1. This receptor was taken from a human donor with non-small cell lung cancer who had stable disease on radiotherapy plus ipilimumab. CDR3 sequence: CASSLVTGGFYGYTF. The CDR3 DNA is TGTGCCAGCAGTTTAGTCACAGGGGGCTTCTATGGCTACACCTTC.